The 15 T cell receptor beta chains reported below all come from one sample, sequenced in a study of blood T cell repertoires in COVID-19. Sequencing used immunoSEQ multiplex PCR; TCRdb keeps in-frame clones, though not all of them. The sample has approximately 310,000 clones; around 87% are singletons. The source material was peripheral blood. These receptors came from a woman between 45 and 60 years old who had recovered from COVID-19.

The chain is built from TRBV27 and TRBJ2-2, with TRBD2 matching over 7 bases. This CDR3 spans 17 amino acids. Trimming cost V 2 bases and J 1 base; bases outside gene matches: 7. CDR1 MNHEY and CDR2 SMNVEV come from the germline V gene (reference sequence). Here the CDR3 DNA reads TGTGCCAGCAGTTTACTGGGCCTAGCGGTGAACACCGGGGAGCTGTTTTTT. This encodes CASSLLGLAVNTGELFF.

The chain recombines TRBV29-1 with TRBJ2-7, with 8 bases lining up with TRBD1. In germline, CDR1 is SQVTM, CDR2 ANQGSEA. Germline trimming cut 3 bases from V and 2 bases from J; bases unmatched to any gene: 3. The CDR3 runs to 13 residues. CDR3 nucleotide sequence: TGCAGCGTTGAGGCAGGGGGCGCCTACGAGCAGTACTTC. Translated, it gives CSVEAGGAYEQYF.

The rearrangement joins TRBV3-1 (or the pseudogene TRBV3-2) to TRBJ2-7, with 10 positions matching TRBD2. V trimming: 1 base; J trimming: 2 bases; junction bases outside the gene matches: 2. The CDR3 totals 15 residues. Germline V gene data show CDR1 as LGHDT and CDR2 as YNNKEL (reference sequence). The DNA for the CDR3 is TGTGCCAGCAGCCAAGCAGCGGGAGGGCCCTACGAGCAGTACTTC. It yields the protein CASSQAAGGPYEQYF.

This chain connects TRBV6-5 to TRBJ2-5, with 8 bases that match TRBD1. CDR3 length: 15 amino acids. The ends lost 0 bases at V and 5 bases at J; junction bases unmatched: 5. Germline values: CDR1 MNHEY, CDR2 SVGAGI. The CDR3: CASSYSTTGGETQYF. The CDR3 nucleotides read TGTGCCAGCAGTTACTCCACTACAGGGGGTGAGACCCAGTACTTC.

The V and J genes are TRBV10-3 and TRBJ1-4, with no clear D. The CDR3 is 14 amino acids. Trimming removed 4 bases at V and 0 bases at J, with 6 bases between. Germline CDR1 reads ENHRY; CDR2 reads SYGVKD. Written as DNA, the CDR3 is TGTGCCATCAGTGCCGGTCCAACTAATGAAAAACTGTTTTTT. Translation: CAISAGPTNEKLFF.

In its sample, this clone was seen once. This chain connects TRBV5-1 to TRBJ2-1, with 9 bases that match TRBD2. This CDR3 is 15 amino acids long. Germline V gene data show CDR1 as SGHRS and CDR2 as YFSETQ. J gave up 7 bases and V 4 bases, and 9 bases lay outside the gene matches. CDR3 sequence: CASSKVAGAVNEQFF. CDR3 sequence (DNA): TGCGCCAGCAGCAAAGTAGCGGGAGCCGTTAATGAGCAGTTCTTC.

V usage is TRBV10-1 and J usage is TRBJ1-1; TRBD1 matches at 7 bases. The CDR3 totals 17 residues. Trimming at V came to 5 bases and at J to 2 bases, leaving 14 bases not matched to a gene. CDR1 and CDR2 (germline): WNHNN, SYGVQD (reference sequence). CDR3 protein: CASSRTGANIANTEAFF. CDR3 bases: TGCGCCAGCAGTCGGACAGGAGCCAATATAGCAAACACTGAAGCTTTCTTT.

The CDR3 sequence: CASSFRAGANVLTF. DNA of the CDR3: TGTGCCAGCAGCTTTCGGGCTGGGGCCAACGTCCTGACTTTC. V is TRBV5-6 and J is TRBJ2-6; D is ambiguous. The V and J ends lost 2 bases and 2 bases respectively, with 5 bases between them. This CDR3 is built from 14 residues. The germline V gene has CDR1 SGHDT and CDR2 YYEEEE.

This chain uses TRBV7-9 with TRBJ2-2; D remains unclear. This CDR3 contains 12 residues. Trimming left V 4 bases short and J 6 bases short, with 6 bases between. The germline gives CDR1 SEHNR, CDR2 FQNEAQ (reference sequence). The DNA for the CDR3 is TGTGCCAGCAGCTCTATCCCCGGGGAGCTGTTTTTT. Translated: CASSSIPGELFF.

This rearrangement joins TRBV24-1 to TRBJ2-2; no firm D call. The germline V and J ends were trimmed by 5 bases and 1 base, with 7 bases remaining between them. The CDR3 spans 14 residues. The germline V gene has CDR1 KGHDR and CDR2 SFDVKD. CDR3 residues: CATSGLENTGELFF. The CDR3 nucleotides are TGTGCCACCAGTGGACTGGAGAACACCGGGGAGCTGTTTTTT.

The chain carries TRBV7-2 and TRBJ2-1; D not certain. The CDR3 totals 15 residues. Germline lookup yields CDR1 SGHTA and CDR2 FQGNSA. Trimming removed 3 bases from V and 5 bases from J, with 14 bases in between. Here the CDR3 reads CASSLIWNSNNEQFF. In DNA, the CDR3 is TGTGCCAGCAGCTTGATTTGGAACAGCAACAATGAGCAGTTCTTC.

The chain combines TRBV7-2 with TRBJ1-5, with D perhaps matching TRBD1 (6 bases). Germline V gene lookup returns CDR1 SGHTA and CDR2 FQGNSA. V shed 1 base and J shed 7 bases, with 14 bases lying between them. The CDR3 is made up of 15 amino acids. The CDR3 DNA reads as TGTGCCAGCAGCTTAGGGGCGGGGGGGGCGCAGCCCCAGCATTTT. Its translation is CASSLGAGGAQPQHF.

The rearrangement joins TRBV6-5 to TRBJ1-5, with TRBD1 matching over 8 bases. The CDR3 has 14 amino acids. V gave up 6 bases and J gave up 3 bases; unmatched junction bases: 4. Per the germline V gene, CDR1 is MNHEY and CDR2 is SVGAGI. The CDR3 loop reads CASSPGQANQPQHF. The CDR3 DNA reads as TGTGCCAGCAGCCCGGGACAGGCCAATCAGCCCCAGCATTTT.

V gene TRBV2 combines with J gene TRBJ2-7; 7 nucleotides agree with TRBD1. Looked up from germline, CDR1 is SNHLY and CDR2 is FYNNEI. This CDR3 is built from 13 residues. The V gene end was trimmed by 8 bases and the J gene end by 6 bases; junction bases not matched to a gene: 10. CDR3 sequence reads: CASDRQGMGEQYF. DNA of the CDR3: TGTGCCAGCGACCGACAGGGCATGGGCGAGCAGTACTTC. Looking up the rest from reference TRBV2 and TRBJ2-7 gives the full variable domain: EPEVTQTPSHQVTQMGQEVILRCVPISNHLYFYWYRQILGQKVEFLVSFYNNEISEKSEIFDDQFSVERPDGSNFTLKIRSTKLEDSAMYFCASDRQGMGEQYFGPGTRLTVT.

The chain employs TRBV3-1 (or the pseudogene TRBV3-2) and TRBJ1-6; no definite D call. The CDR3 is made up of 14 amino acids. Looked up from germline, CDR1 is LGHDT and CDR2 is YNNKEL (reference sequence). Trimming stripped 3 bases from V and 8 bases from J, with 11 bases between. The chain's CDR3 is CASSHAAADSPLHF. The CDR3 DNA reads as TGTGCCAGCAGCCACGCGGCAGCCGATTCACCCCTCCACTTT.